This TCR beta chain was recovered during a study of OX40 agonist ivuxolimab in advanced cancers. Study results and limitations: Some nonresponders additionally presented with little normalized T-cell clonal expansion. More expanded clones were seen, on average, in CD8+ T cells than in CD4+.

Points on this clone: The antigen is not known.

With 4 bases clipped from V and 4 bases from J, the junction kept 15 bases outside the gene matches. The CDR3 spans 18 residues. CDR1 and CDR2 from the germline V gene are MGHRA and YSYEKL. Clones were read by immunoSEQ multiplex PCR, and TCRdb kept only the in-frame ones, dropping some. This sample yields roughly 60,000 clones, of which 85% to 90% are seen a single time; 0.75% to 0.9% belongs to the top ten. Sample: CD4+ or CD8+ T cells sorted from blood, taken in a trial of the OX40 agonist ivuxolimab. The TCR was taken from an adult with an advanced solid tumor such as melanoma, head and neck, liver or kidney cancer. The chain carries TRBV4-1 and TRBJ1-2; 10 bases line up with TRBD1. The CDR3 sequence is CASSPILLTGGEGYGYTF. The CDR3 DNA sequence: TGCGCCAGCAGCCCAATTCTATTGACAGGGGGCGAAGGCTATGGCTACACCTTC.